These T cell receptor beta chains were read from a single sample in a study of identical twins. TCRdb analysed the 5' RACE reads with MiXCR anew, one entry per CDR3 protein. This table has hundreds of thousands of distinct CDR3 sequences, approximately 13% appearing once. The sample also formed part of further work on yellow fever vaccine responses in identical twins.

The sample comprised CD8+ T cells sorted from blood. These receptors were taken from a woman under 30 in good health. The conserved cysteine and the conserved F or W are not part of the CDR3 here. The order of the fields is V gene, J gene, CDR3 protein.

v_call: TRBV6-1; j_call: TRBJ1-2; cdr3_aa: ASSYNNGYT
v_call: TRBV7-9; j_call: TRBJ2-1; cdr3_aa: ASSPRGGTSGRYEQF
v_call: TRBV28; j_call: TRBJ2-2; cdr3_aa: ASSSSSTETSGVTGELF
v_call: TRBV12-3/TRBV12-4; j_call: TRBJ2-3; cdr3_aa: ASSFGLSGGGTDTQY
v_call: TRBV27; j_call: TRBJ2-7; cdr3_aa: ASSFRGSLSYEQY
v_call: TRBV6-4; j_call: TRBJ2-3; cdr3_aa: ASSEGLEADTQY
v_call: TRBV13; j_call: TRBJ2-3; cdr3_aa: ASSIGLASTDTQY
v_call: TRBV2; j_call: TRBJ2-1; cdr3_aa: ASSQGVGSYNEQF
v_call: TRBV11-2; j_call: TRBJ2-2; cdr3_aa: ASSLVGGTGELF
v_call: TRBV28; j_call: TRBJ1-1; cdr3_aa: ASSLSGTGDTEAF
v_call: TRBV4-1; j_call: TRBJ1-6; cdr3_aa: ASSQGGGGWPLH
v_call: TRBV5-6; j_call: TRBJ1-1; cdr3_aa: ASSWGTAEAF
v_call: TRBV28; j_call: TRBJ2-5; cdr3_aa: ASSLIVYQETQY
v_call: TRBV4-1; j_call: TRBJ2-1; cdr3_aa: ASSRLTSGPANEQF
v_call: TRBV7-2; j_call: TRBJ2-3; cdr3_aa: ASSLVGGRTADTQY
v_call: TRBV10-3; j_call: TRBJ2-5; cdr3_aa: AISEQGAEETQY
v_call: TRBV25-1; j_call: TRBJ2-5; cdr3_aa: ATQGQGKGETQY
v_call: TRBV4-2; j_call: TRBJ2-5; cdr3_aa: ASSHAAGAAETQY
v_call: TRBV11-2; j_call: TRBJ1-6; cdr3_aa: ASSPGAGGSPLH
v_call: TRBV28; j_call: TRBJ2-3; cdr3_aa: ASSLTGLAGSDTQY
v_call: TRBV28; j_call: TRBJ1-5; cdr3_aa: ASSHLLGYQPQH
v_call: TRBV11-2; j_call: TRBJ2-5; cdr3_aa: ASSIPGPSETQY
v_call: TRBV6-5; j_call: TRBJ2-7; cdr3_aa: ASSYSPVQPYEQY
v_call: TRBV27; j_call: TRBJ2-7; cdr3_aa: ASSEGTLYEQY
v_call: TRBV4-1; j_call: TRBJ2-2; cdr3_aa: ASSPLAGGPSGGELF
v_call: TRBV9; j_call: TRBJ1-1; cdr3_aa: ASSTDGGNTEAF
v_call: TRBV3-1; j_call: TRBJ2-3; cdr3_aa: ASSHPTGLAGSDTQY
v_call: TRBV12-3/TRBV12-4; j_call: TRBJ2-5; cdr3_aa: ASSLATQETQY
v_call: TRBV28; j_call: TRBJ2-1; cdr3_aa: ASSPWGAGTYEQF
v_call: TRBV4-1; j_call: TRBJ1-1; cdr3_aa: ASSQGLGTNTEAF
v_call: TRBV7-2; j_call: TRBJ2-2; cdr3_aa: ASSWFVNTGELF
v_call: TRBV27; j_call: TRBJ2-5; cdr3_aa: ASSLLAGGPQETQY
v_call: TRBV7-6; j_call: TRBJ2-3; cdr3_aa: ASSRGPPSSEKDTQY
v_call: TRBV9; j_call: TRBJ2-2; cdr3_aa: ASSVAEGVDTGELF
v_call: TRBV15; j_call: TRBJ1-2; cdr3_aa: ATSSLNIYT
v_call: TRBV2; j_call: TRBJ2-5; cdr3_aa: ASSEVGMQETQY
v_call: TRBV13; j_call: TRBJ2-1; cdr3_aa: ASSLVAGTSGAYNEQF
v_call: TRBV15; j_call: TRBJ2-1; cdr3_aa: ATSREGLAGSTSYNEQF
v_call: TRBV29-1; j_call: TRBJ2-2; cdr3_aa: SVGAPGGTGELF
v_call: TRBV19; j_call: TRBJ2-1; cdr3_aa: ASQLKGQGIHEQF
v_call: TRBV3-1; j_call: TRBJ1-6; cdr3_aa: ASSPSSSYNSSLH
v_call: TRBV28; j_call: TRBJ1-5; cdr3_aa: ASHNQPQH
v_call: TRBV6-1; j_call: TRBJ1-1; cdr3_aa: ASSEWRGNTEAF
v_call: TRBV2; j_call: TRBJ1-1; cdr3_aa: ASSDRVMNTEAF
v_call: TRBV11-2; j_call: TRBJ2-1; cdr3_aa: ASSLPLLAGVDEQF
v_call: TRBV5-1; j_call: TRBJ2-7; cdr3_aa: ASSFRAAYEQY
v_call: TRBV12-5; j_call: TRBJ2-2; cdr3_aa: ASGLVGGDLGELF